These 23 T cell receptor beta chains originate from one sample sequenced in a study of blood T cell repertoires in COVID-19. Repertoires were generated with immunoSEQ multiplex PCR, while TCRdb's copy carries only in-frame clones and drops some. The table shows more than 150,000 clones, with around 80% occurring only once. The sample consisted of PBMCs or T cells enriched from blood (not recorded which). These receptor sequences come from a woman aged 55-70 years who had recovered from COVID-19.

The count of this clone is one. This rearrangement joins TRBV3-1 (or the pseudogene TRBV3-2) to TRBJ1-2, with D possibly matching TRBD1 (5 bases). The CDR3 sequence is 13 residues long. Trimming took 5 bases from V and 8 from J, leaving 15 bases between them. Germline V gene data show CDR1 as LGHDT and CDR2 as YNNKEL (reference sequence). The CDR3 loop is CASSENGGEGYTF. In DNA form, the CDR3 reads TGTGCCAGCAGCGAAAACGGGGGAGAGGGCTACACCTTC.

The chain combines TRBV6-5 with TRBJ2-3, with 8 bases identical to TRBD2. The germline gives CDR1 MNHEY, CDR2 SVGAGI. Trimming at V came to 8 bases and at J to 2 bases, leaving 9 bases not matched to a gene. There are 15 residues in the CDR3. The CDR3 here is CASGPLAGSTDTQYF. The CDR3 nucleotides are TGTGCCAGCGGGCCTTTAGCGGGGTCCACAGATACGCAGTATTTT.

The chain has TRBV5-1 and TRBJ2-2, with TRBD2 matching over 14 bases. Germline CDR1 and CDR2: SGHRS and YFSETQ. The V gene end was trimmed by 4 bases and the J gene end by 8 bases; junction bases not matched to a gene: 4. The CDR3 spans 15 residues. CDR3 sequence: CASSPGLAGEGELFF. The CDR3, as DNA: TGCGCCAGCAGCCCGGGACTAGCGGGAGAGGGGGAGCTGTTTTTT.

In its sample, this clone was seen a few times. CDR3 coding DNA: TGTGCCATCGATAGCGGGGAAATCAGTGAGCAGTTCTTC. Translating gives CAIDSGEISEQFF. This rearrangement joins TRBV7-9 to TRBJ2-1, with 8 bases identical to TRBD2. Germline values: CDR1 SEHNR, CDR2 FQNEAQ (reference sequence). The length of the CDR3 is 13 residues. V shed 10 bases and J 9 bases; nucleotides not matched to a gene: 11.

The rearrangement links TRBV19 to TRBJ1-2; D is ambiguous. The CDR3 is made up of 13 amino acids. CDR1 and CDR2 from the germline V gene are LNHDA and SQIVND (reference sequence). Trimming cost V 7 bases and J 4 bases, with 13 bases left between them. The CDR3 region is CASNPGALYGYTF. CDR3 bases: TGTGCCAGTAACCCCGGAGCGCTCTATGGCTACACCTTC.

This clone was counted once. V is TRBV14 and J is TRBJ2-1, with 10 bases identical to TRBD1. Germline CDR1 reads SGHDN; CDR2 reads FVKESK. The V segment lost 3 bases and the J segment 6 bases; nucleotides outside the gene matches: 11. CDR3 length: 17 residues. DNA of the CDR3: TGTGCCAGCAGCCACTTGTCTCTCGGGACAGGGGCCAATGAGCAGTTCTTC. It yields the protein CASSHLSLGTGANEQFF.

The J gene is TRBJ1-1, the V gene TRBV28; D unresolved. Between the trimmed V and J ends, which lost 8 bases and 5 bases, there was a span of 15 bases. Germline CDR1 reads MDHEN; CDR2 reads SYDVKM. The CDR3 spans 13 residues. CDR3 sequence: CASGSRARTEAFF. The CDR3 DNA reads TGTGCCAGCGGATCGAGGGCAAGGACTGAAGCTTTCTTT.

This chain links TRBV7-6 with TRBJ1-1, with D possibly matching TRBD1 (6 bases). Germline V gene sequence: CDR1 SGHVS, CDR2 FNYEAQ. The length of the CDR3 is 14 residues. The V end lost 3 bases, the J end lost 5 bases, and 13 bases lay between the germline ends. The CDR3 here is CASSLMDSRTEAFF. The CDR3 DNA sequence: TGTGCCAGCAGCTTGATGGACAGTCGGACTGAAGCTTTCTTT.

V usage is TRBV5-6 and J usage is TRBJ1-6; D not certain. The length of the CDR3 is 15 residues. V was trimmed by 3 bases and J by 9 bases, leaving 16 bases between them. Germline lookup yields CDR1 SGHDT and CDR2 YYEEEE. In DNA form, the CDR3 reads TGTGCCAGCAGCTCGGCGCCGGGGAGGGCTTCACCCCTCCACTTT. It translates to CASSSAPGRASPLHF.

The V and J genes are TRBV28 and TRBJ1-1, with D maybe TRBD1 (6 bases). CDR1 MDHEN and CDR2 SYDVKM come from the germline V gene. Trimming cost V 3 bases and J 6 bases, with 17 bases left between them. This CDR3 has 15 residues. This chain's CDR3 is CASSFPGTTVPEAFF. In DNA, the CDR3 is TGTGCCAGCAGTTTTCCCGGGACAACAGTGCCTGAAGCTTTCTTT.

The V call is TRBV18, the J call TRBJ2-2, with D perhaps matching TRBD1 (6 bases). CDR3 size: 16 residues. Trimming took off 0 bases at V and 1 base at J, with 9 bases between the two ends. The germline CDR1 and CDR2 sequences are KGHSH and LQKENI. The CDR3 nucleotides are TGTGCCAGCTCACCACCACAGGGATGGAACACCGGGGAGCTGTTTTTT. It is translated as CASSPPQGWNTGELFF. The full variable domain, with the rest looked up from reference TRBV18 and TRBJ2-2, is NAGVMQNPRHLVRRRGQEARLRCSPMKGHSHVYWYRQLPEEGLKFMVYLQKENIIDESGMPKERFSAEFPKEGPSILRIQQVVRGDSAAYFCASSPPQGWNTGELFFGEGSRLTVL.

This clone has only one observation. The chain has TRBV24-1 and TRBJ2-7, with 8 positions matching TRBD2. Trimming removed 4 bases from V and 0 bases from J; junction bases left unmatched: 7. Germline-derived CDR1 and CDR2 are KGHDR and SFDVKD. The CDR3 loop spans 16 amino acids. CDR3 sequence reads: CATSENRAGGSYEQYF. DNA for the CDR3: TGTGCCACCAGTGAGAACAGGGCGGGGGGCTCCTACGAGCAGTACTTC.

DNA of the CDR3: TGTGCCAGCAGAACGACAGGCTCCTATGGCTACACCTTC. This encodes CASRTTGSYGYTF. The chain recombines TRBV28 with TRBJ1-2, with D possibly matching TRBD1 (6 bases). The CDR3 totals 13 residues. Germline V CDR1 and CDR2: MDHEN, SYDVKM. V lost 6 bases, J lost 4 bases, and 12 bases lay in between.

This chain links TRBV5-1 with TRBJ2-7; the match to TRBD1 covers 9 bases. The V segment lost 2 bases and the J segment 3 bases; nucleotides outside the gene matches: 6. The V gene's germline CDR1 is SGHRS and CDR2 YFSETQ. CDR3 length equals 15 residues. The CDR3 coding sequence is TGCGCCAGCAGCTTAAGGACAGGGGCGCGCTACGAGCAGTACTTC. It codes for CASSLRTGARYEQYF.

This chain joins TRBV16 and TRBJ1-1, with no clear D. V was shortened by 2 bases and J by 0 bases, with 10 bases between the two germline ends. CDR3 size: 15 residues. Germline CDR1 reads KGHSY; CDR2 reads FQNENV. The CDR3: CASSQMKTLNTEAFF. CDR3 sequence (DNA): TGTGCCAGCAGCCAAATGAAGACTCTGAACACTGAAGCTTTCTTT.

The rearrangement links TRBV25-1 to TRBJ2-3; tentatively, D is TRBD1 (6 bases). There are 14 residues in the CDR3. V was clipped by 2 bases and J by 5 bases, with 11 bases between them. CDR1 and CDR2 (germline): MGHDK, SYGVNS. The CDR3, as DNA: TGTGCCAGCAGTGAACAGGGGTTGGGAGATACGCAGTATTTT. Translating it yields CASSEQGLGDTQYF.

This clone appeared a single time. The rearrangement links TRBV7-3 to TRBJ1-1; possibly TRBD1 for D (5 bases). Trimming cost V 5 bases and J 11 bases, with 24 bases left between them. From germline, CDR1 is SGHTA and CDR2 FQGTGA. This CDR3 comprises 15 residues. CDR3 sequence: CASSNPPDKDKRAFF. The CDR3 coding sequence is TGTGCCAGCAGCAACCCCCCGGACAAGGATAAACGGGCTTTCTTT.

V and J are TRBV18 and TRBJ1-6; the D gene is possibly TRBD1 (5 bases). The CDR3 spans 14 residues. From germline, CDR1 is KGHSH and CDR2 LQKENI. V shed 3 bases and J shed 3 bases, with 6 bases lying between them. This chain's CDR3 is CASSPTVYNSPLHF. In DNA form, the CDR3 reads TGTGCCAGCTCACCGACAGTCTATAATTCACCCCTCCACTTT.

The V and J genes are TRBV2 and TRBJ1-1; TRBD1 is a possible D gene (5 bases). The germline V gene has CDR1 SNHLY and CDR2 FYNNEI. The CDR3 covers 14 residues. V was cut by 2 bases and J by 5 bases, with 12 bases left in between. The DNA for the CDR3 is TGTGCCAGCAGTGAACAAGGGGTCTGGACTGAAGCTTTCTTT. It specifies CASSEQGVWTEAFF.

This chain joins TRBV12-3 or TRBV12-4 and TRBJ1-2, with D maybe TRBD1 (5 bases). Trimming cost V 6 bases and J 3 bases, with 11 bases left between them. The CDR3 is 13 amino acids. Written as DNA, the CDR3 is TGTGCCAGCAGCAGCGGGACGGACTATGGCTACACCTTC. Its translation is CASSSGTDYGYTF.

The chain joins TRBV19 to TRBJ2-7; D is perhaps TRBD2 (5 bases). The CDR3 consists of 12 residues. The ends were cut back, 6 bases at V and 3 bases at J, with 9 bases in the middle. Germline-derived CDR1 and CDR2 are LNHDA and SQIVND (reference sequence). Here the CDR3 reads CASSPGSYEQYF. CDR3 nucleotide sequence: TGTGCCAGTAGCCCGGGAAGCTACGAGCAGTACTTC.

In its sample, this clone was seen a few times. The rearrangement joins TRBV2 to TRBJ2-7; D not certain. Germline values: CDR1 SNHLY, CDR2 FYNNEI. The CDR3 consists of 11 residues. The V end lost 7 bases, the J end lost 2 bases, and 6 bases lay between the germline ends. For the CDR3, the DNA is TGTGCCAGCACCCCCGCCTACGAGCAGTACTTC. It encodes CASTPAYEQYF. Full variable domain (rest looked up from reference TRBV2 and TRBJ2-7): EPEVTQTPSHQVTQMGQEVILRCVPISNHLYFYWYRQILGQKVEFLVSFYNNEISEKSEIFDDQFSVERPDGSNFTLKIRSTKLEDSAMYFCASTPAYEQYFGPGTRLTVT.

The rearrangement joins TRBV7-2 to TRBJ1-6; 8 bases agree with TRBD1. The germline V gene has CDR1 SGHTA and CDR2 FQGNSA. CDR3 size: 14 residues. The V and J ends lost 3 bases and 8 bases, in that order; junction bases with no gene match: 3. This CDR3 reads CASSFGTGYSPLHF. Here the CDR3 DNA reads TGTGCCAGCAGCTTCGGGACAGGTTATTCACCCCTCCACTTT. The variable domain in full, with the rest retrieved from reference TRBV7-2 and TRBJ1-6, is GAGVSQSPSNKVTEKGKDVELRCDPISGHTALYWYRQSLGQGLEFLIYFQGNSAPDKSGLPSDRFSAERTGGSVSTLTIQRTQQEDSAVYLCASSFGTGYSPLHFGNGTRLTVT.